The T cell receptor beta chain under discussion was sequenced for a study of human T cells and chemical hapten exposure. Germline-derived CDR1 and CDR2 are DFQATT and SNEGSKA (reference sequence). Trimming removed 0 bases from V and 3 bases from J, with 12 bases in between. The CDR3 totals 14 residues. TCRdb re-analysed the RACE reads in MiXCR, keeping a single row per CDR3 protein. This table has 65,000 to 85,000 distinct CDR3 sequences, approximately 10% appearing once. This clonotype was seen a handful of times. Time point noted: patch test 1, 2 weeks after DPC sensitization. Treatment defined: therapeutic diphenylcyclopropenone sensitization with weekly scalp DPC.

Specimen: whole blood, collected in connection with sensitization to the hapten diphenylcyclopropenone (DPC). The chain joins TRBV20-1 to TRBJ2-7, with unresolved D. The TCR originated in a woman aged 45-60 years with alopecia areata. Some clones in this sample may be carry-over from other donors' samples. The CDR3 DNA follows: TGCAGTGCTAGAGAGGGTGGTCGAGGCTACGAGCAGTACTTC. It codes for CSAREGGRGYEQYF.